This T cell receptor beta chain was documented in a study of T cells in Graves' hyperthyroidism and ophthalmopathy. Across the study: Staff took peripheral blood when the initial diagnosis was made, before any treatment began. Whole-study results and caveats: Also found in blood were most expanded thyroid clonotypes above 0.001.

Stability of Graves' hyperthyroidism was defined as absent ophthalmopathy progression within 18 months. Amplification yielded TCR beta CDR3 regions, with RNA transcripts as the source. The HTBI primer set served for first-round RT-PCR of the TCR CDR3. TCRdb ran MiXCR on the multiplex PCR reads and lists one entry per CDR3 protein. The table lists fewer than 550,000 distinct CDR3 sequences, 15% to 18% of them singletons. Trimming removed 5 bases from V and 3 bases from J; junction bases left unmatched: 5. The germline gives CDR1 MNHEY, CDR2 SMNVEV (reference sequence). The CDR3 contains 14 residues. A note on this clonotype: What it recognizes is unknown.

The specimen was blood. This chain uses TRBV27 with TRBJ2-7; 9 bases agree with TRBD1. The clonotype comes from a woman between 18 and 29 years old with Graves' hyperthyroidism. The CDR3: CASSRRQGDYEQYF. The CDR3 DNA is TGTGCCAGCAGTCGTAGACAGGGGGACTACGAGCAGTACTTC.